The source of this TCR beta chain is a study of T-cell memory formation after mild COVID-19. Looking at the study overall: Clusters were largely donor specific.

Note on this clonotype: Its antigen is not identified.

Findings and caveats of the study: The pre-infection memory compartment contained some responding clones, suggesting cross-reactive memory joined.

5'RACE primed at constant segments yielded TCR alpha and TCR beta cDNA libraries bearing sample barcodes and UMIs. TCRdb fed the 5' RACE reads into MiXCR, producing one record per CDR3 protein. The sample lists about 560,000 distinct CDR3 sequences; about 22% were seen once. V was clipped by 0 bases and J by 1 base; unmatched bases: 11. CDR3 length equals 17 residues. Per the germline V gene, CDR1 is DFQATT and CDR2 is SNEGSKA (reference sequence). The TCR sequence derives from an adult woman who had mild COVID-19 (a few samples of this study predate the infection). Cell type and time point are not known. The rearrangement links TRBV20-1 to TRBJ1-2; 7 positions match TRBD1. Sample: PBMCs or a T cell subset sorted from them (not recorded which). The CDR3 DNA follows: TGCAGTGCTAGAGACCCCGTGCAGGGGGAGTTTAACTATGGCTACACCTTC. The encoded protein is CSARDPVQGEFNYGYTF.